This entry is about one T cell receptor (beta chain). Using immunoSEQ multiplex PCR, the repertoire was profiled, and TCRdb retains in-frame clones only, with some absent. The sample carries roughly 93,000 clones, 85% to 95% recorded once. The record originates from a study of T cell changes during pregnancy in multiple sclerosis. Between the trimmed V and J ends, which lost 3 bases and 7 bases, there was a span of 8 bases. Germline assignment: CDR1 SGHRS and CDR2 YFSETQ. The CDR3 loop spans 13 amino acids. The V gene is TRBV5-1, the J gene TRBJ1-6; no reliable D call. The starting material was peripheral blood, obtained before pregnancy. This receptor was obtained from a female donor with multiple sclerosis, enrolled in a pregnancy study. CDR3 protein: CASSSEQNSPLHF. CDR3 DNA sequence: TGCGCCAGCAGCTCTGAACAGAATTCACCCCTCCACTTT.